Listed below are T cell receptor beta chains from one sample, sequenced in a study of blood T cell repertoires in COVID-19. Clones were sequenced by immunoSEQ multiplex PCR, and TCRdb holds only the in-frame ones, with some missing. There are roughly 87,000 clones in the sample; more than 70% occur only once, and around an eighth lies in the top ten. The source material was peripheral blood. These receptors were obtained from an elderly woman with acute or convalescent COVID-19. Both conserved end residues are trimmed from each CDR3. The order of the fields is V gene, clone size, J gene, CDR3 protein. Rows may omit the clone size; those that give it use once, few, many or a size class.

>TRBV12-3/TRBV12-4|few|TRBJ1-1
ASSLPDTEAF
>TRBV9|.|TRBJ1-1
ASSENLKDRENTEAF
>TRBV6-2/TRBV6-3|.|TRBJ1-5
ASSAGTGTRQPQH
>TRBV12-3/TRBV12-4|.|TRBJ1-1
ASSLTSSTEAF
>TRBV2|few|TRBJ2-2
ASSLDTGELF
>TRBV6-2/TRBV6-3|.|TRBJ2-3
ASSPPGSASTDTQY
>TRBV6-1|.|TRBJ1-3
ASSEQGASSSGNTIY
>TRBV28|.|TRBJ1-2
ASTTGREAYGYT
>TRBV19|.|TRBJ2-3
ASSIGRRGFNTDTQY
>TRBV4-2|.|TRBJ2-7
ASSQEVGWSYEQY
>TRBV5-1|.|TRBJ2-3
ASSLAQGSAQY
>TRBV6-1|.|TRBJ1-1
ASSESGLMNTEAF
>TRBV5-6|.|TRBJ1-2
ASSPSPGTGANYGYT
>TRBV18|.|TRBJ1-5
ASSAKDRYSNQPQH
>TRBV4-3|once|TRBJ2-7
ASSQDLRGYEQY
>TRBV18|.|TRBJ2-5
ASSPLPWTGLQETQY
>TRBV11-3|.|TRBJ1-6
ASSRKGDSPLH
>TRBV11-3|.|TRBJ2-2
ASSSGGTNTGELF
>TRBV6-5|many|TRBJ1-6
ASSYSRRDSPLH
>TRBV28|.|TRBJ1-2
ASSLYPGGGGYT
>TRBV9|.|TRBJ1-6
ASSALQGNNSPLH
>TRBV2|.|TRBJ1-1
ASSPGGWNS
>TRBV29-1|.|TRBJ2-7
SVGMDSYEQY
>TRBV4-3|.|TRBJ2-1
ASSQDHRGYNEQF
>TRBV5-4|few|TRBJ1-1
ASSLVLTQTGTEAF
>TRBV2|.|TRBJ1-1
ASSVGRANTEAF
>TRBV5-1|few|TRBJ2-2
ASSLRTGNTGELF
>TRBV4-1|.|TRBJ2-7
ASSQDGGTSFYEQY
>TRBV6-2/TRBV6-3|.|TRBJ1-1
ASSAHRGSNEAF
>TRBV2|once|TRBJ2-1
AGAAGGDNEQF
>TRBV18|.|TRBJ2-5
ASSRQETQY
>TRBV28|.|TRBJ1-2
ASRAPGAYT
>TRBV5-1|once|TRBJ1-2
ASSLARSGNYGYT
>TRBV3-1/TRBV3-2|.|TRBJ2-1
ASSQALAGYNEQF
>TRBV5-4|.|TRBJ1-1
ASRRDTEAF
>TRBV6-5|few|TRBJ1-1
ASSSPSTGRGTEAF